This T cell receptor (beta chain) was sequenced during a study of tumor-infiltrating lymphocytes in primary liver carcinoma. Study-wide background: The number of productive TCRbeta reads per sample ranged from roughly 3.5 to 7.13 million and was similar across tissue types. Study-level points and caveats: Tumors and blood were compared for top-250-clone fraction, and tumors had the significantly higher value (p = 0.039).

To note about this clonotype: As yet, its antigen is unknown. Relative to the germline gene, one junction end is altered; a read error may explain this.

The source material, 20-30 mg of unsorted bulk tissue, was used to co-extract RNA and DNA. Patients carried chronic HBV infection without prior treatment. From roughly 500 ng total RNA, TCR beta cDNA was generated with a primer in the constant region. A slightly modified ARM-PCR protocol with three nested multiplex PCR rounds produced these TCR beta libraries. With TRBV1-TRBV30 forward primers and a C-beta reverse primer, the first two PCR rounds were run for roughly 10 cycles each. TCRdb fed the multiplex PCR reads into MiXCR, producing one record per CDR3 protein. This sample yields 37,000 or so distinct CDR3 sequences, of which roughly 75% are seen a single time; 35% to 40% belongs to the top ten. The CDR3 extends over 16 amino acids. From germline, CDR1 is MNHNS and CDR2 SASEGT.

The sequenced material came from tumor-adjacent normal liver tissue. The sequence was obtained from a man in his forties with primary liver carcinoma and hepatitis B virus infection. This rearrangement joins TRBV6-1 to TRBJ1-4; D uncertain. CDR3 bases: TGCGCCAGCAGTGAAGTGGGTATTGCAACTAATGAAAAACTGTTTTTT. This gives the protein CASSEVGIATNEKLFF.